What follows are 7 T cell receptor beta chains derived from one specimen sequenced in a study of T-cell reconstitution after alpha-beta-depleted transplantation in children (dated by TCRdb to the mid-2010s). Libraries were built with PCR. Sequencing instrument: Illumina HiSeq 2500. Molecular barcoding was employed in the preparation of TCR libraries, with unique molecular identifiers being used to normalize TCRbeta repertoire quantification. Starting from the raw public reads, TCRdb applied fastp trimming at Q25, assembled clones with MiXCR and retained in-frame beta chains. All rows with the same CDR3 protein become a single entry with the most common DNA and genes. This sample is represented by around 340,000 distinct CDR3 sequences; roughly 15% of them were singletons. The biggest ten clones account for about 4% of the sample. The sample here was PBMCs, taken from the stem cell graft. Source of these receptors: a human donor who donated a stem cell graft to a child with Fanconi anemia.

This clonotype was found many times. V gene TRBV6-5 combines with J gene TRBJ1-1; no definite D call. V lost 5 bases, J lost 8 bases, and 24 bases lay in between. CDR1 is MNHEY and CDR2 is SVGAGI in the germline V gene. This CDR3 comprises 16 residues. The CDR3 DNA follows: TGTGCCAGCAGTCCCCCCCGCAGTGGCCAGGCCAAAGAAGCTTTCTTT. Translating it yields CASSPPRSGQAKEAFF.

This clonotype was counted at least ten times. The V and J genes are TRBV6-5 and TRBJ2-1; the match to TRBD2 covers 8 bases. Germline-derived CDR1 and CDR2 are MNHEY and SVGAGI. V shed 8 bases and J 4 bases; nucleotides not matched to a gene: 10. This CDR3 has 15 amino acids. The CDR3 reads CASSISGVLYNEQFF. In DNA form, the CDR3 reads TGTGCCAGCTCTATTAGCGGGGTTCTTTACAATGAGCAGTTCTTC.

The chain is built from TRBV10-3 and TRBJ2-3; a possible D gene is TRBD1 (5 bases). CDR1 ENHRY and CDR2 SYGVKD come from the germline V gene. V shed 3 bases and J shed 4 bases, with 8 bases lying between them. The CDR3 extends over 13 amino acids. CDR3 residues: CAISEGVADTQYF. CDR3 sequence (DNA): TGTGCCATCAGTGAAGGGGTGGCAGATACGCAGTATTTT.

This rearrangement joins TRBV5-1 to TRBJ1-1; possibly TRBD1 for D (5 bases). V dropped 5 bases and J dropped 1 base, with 9 bases sitting between them. This CDR3 spans 13 amino acids. Germline CDR1 SGHRS, CDR2 YFSETQ. The CDR3 here is CASRTDKNTEAFF. CDR3 nucleotide sequence: TGCGCCAGCAGAACGGACAAGAACACTGAAGCTTTCTTT.

This clonotype has just a few counts. The genes are TRBV5-4 and TRBJ2-3; D is undetermined. The CDR3 is made up of 13 amino acids. The V gene lost 4 bases and the J gene lost 2 bases, with 8 bases spanning the gap. The germline V gene encodes CDR1 SGHNT and CDR2 YYREEE (reference sequence). This CDR3 reads CASSATHTDTQYF. The DNA of the CDR3 is TGTGCCAGCAGCGCAACTCACACAGATACGCAGTATTTT.

This clonotype was recorded a few times. The rearrangement uses TRBV18 and TRBJ2-5; TRBD1 matches 12 bases. The germline gives CDR1 KGHSH, CDR2 LQKENI. J was trimmed by 4 bases and V by 1 base; bases with no gene match: 4. CDR3 length equals 16 residues. The CDR3 sequence is CASSPRDRGPRETQYF. The DNA for the CDR3 is TGTGCCAGCTCACCACGGGACAGGGGGCCTCGAGAGACCCAGTACTTC.

This clonotype was picked up a small number of times. The V gene is TRBV3-1, the J gene TRBJ2-4; D is undetermined. Trimming took 5 bases from V and 3 from J, leaving 8 bases between them. This CDR3 contains 13 residues. From germline, CDR1 is LGHDT and CDR2 YNNKEL (reference sequence). CDR3 sequence reads: CASSGTNKNIQYF. The DNA for the CDR3 is TGTGCCAGCAGCGGTACAAACAAAAACATTCAGTACTTC.